Sequencing of this T cell receptor beta chain was carried out in a study of memory CD4+ T cells and cytomegalovirus serostatus. Comments on this clone: An end of the junction differs from the germline gene, which may be a read error. Other DNA variants within this sample encode the same CDR3.

Clones were read by immunoSEQ multiplex PCR, and TCRdb kept only the in-frame ones, dropping some. This repertoire shows over 65,000 clones, 65% to 85% found once; its top ten account for roughly 0.8%. Single viable CD3+CD4+CD8-CD45RO+ cells were sorted as the memory CD4+ T cells. Germline V gene lookup returns CDR1 SGHVS and CDR2 FQNEAQ. The CDR3 is 17 amino acids. This receptor was taken from an adult in good health and CMV-seronegative. Sequencing used memory CD4+ T cells from blood. The rearrangement joins TRBV7-8 to TRBJ1-2, with D possibly TRBD1 on 6 matching bases. CDR3 sequence: CASSLVGGGRSNYGYTF. CDR3 nucleotide sequence: TGTGCCAGCAGCTTAGTAGGAGGGGGGCGATCGAACTATGGCTACACTTTC.